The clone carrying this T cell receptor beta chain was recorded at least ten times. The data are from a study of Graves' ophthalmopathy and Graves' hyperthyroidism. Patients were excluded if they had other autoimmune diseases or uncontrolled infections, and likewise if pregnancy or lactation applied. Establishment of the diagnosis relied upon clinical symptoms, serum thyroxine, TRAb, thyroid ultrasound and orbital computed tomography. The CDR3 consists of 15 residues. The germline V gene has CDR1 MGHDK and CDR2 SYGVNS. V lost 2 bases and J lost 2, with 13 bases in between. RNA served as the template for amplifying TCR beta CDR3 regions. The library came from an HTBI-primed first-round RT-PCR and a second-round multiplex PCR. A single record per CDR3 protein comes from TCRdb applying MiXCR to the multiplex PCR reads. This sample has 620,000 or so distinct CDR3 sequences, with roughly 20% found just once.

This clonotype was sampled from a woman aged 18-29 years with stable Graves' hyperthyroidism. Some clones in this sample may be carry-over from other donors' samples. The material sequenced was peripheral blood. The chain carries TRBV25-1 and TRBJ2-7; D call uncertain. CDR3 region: CASSEGELTAYEQYF. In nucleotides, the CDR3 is TGTGCCAGCAGTGAAGGGGAACTGACTGCCTACGAGCAGTACTTC.